This T cell receptor (beta chain) was documented in a study of blood T cell repertoires in COVID-19. This CDR3 has 14 amino acids. V trimming: 0 bases; J trimming: 4 bases; junction bases outside the gene matches: 1. From germline, CDR1 is SGHVS and CDR2 FNYEAQ. Assay used: immunoSEQ multiplex PCR; TCRdb lists only in-frame clones, some missing. The table includes about 170,000 clones, less than 85% detected once. Material for sequencing was PBMCs or T cells enriched from blood (not recorded which). The receptor comes from a man in his fifties or sixties who had recovered from COVID-19. The chain is built from TRBV7-6 and TRBJ2-5; 8 bases fit TRBD2. The CDR3 protein is CASSLAAGGETQYF. DNA of the CDR3: TGTGCCAGCAGCTTAGCGGCGGGGGGAGAGACCCAGTACTTC.